Listed below are T cell receptor beta chains from one sample, sequenced in a study of T-cell reconstitution after alpha-beta-depleted transplantation in children. TCRdb fed the PCR reads into MiXCR, producing one record per CDR3 protein. Of about a million distinct CDR3 sequences in the sample, roughly 31% were seen once. Sequences were derived from PBMCs, mostly from graft donor cells, sampled 360 days after TCRalphabeta/CD19-depleted stem cell transplant. These receptors originate from a boy under two years old who had a stem cell transplant for SCID, so the T cells may come from the graft donor. CDR3s leave out the opening cysteine and the closing phenylalanine or tryptophan.

>TRBV11-1|TRBJ2-6
ASSPFEWGSPGANVLT
>TRBV5-1|TRBJ2-6
ASSSATGANVLT
>TRBV11-2|TRBJ2-3
ASSISEDTQY
>TRBV28|TRBJ2-1
ASSFAGTGGNEQF
>TRBV28|TRBJ2-7
ASTPRGPFYEQY
>TRBV12-3/TRBV12-4|TRBJ2-1
ASSLARQGKGEQF
>TRBV7-2|TRBJ2-3
ASSLLAGGPADTQY
>TRBV4-3|TRBJ2-6
ASSQRDRATSGANVLT
>TRBV12-3/TRBV12-4|TRBJ2-4
ASSFRADFLAKNIQY
>TRBV5-1|TRBJ1-1
ASRANTAFTEAF
>TRBV28|TRBJ2-3
ASGSGGAFPDTQY
>TRBV7-2|TRBJ2-3
ASKGGRSTDTQY
>TRBV5-1|TRBJ1-3
ASSLGALSAGNTIY
>TRBV4-3|TRBJ2-5
ASSQESGLGTEKETQY
>TRBV29-1|TRBJ2-3
SVEVTGASTDTQY
>TRBV5-6|TRBJ1-4
ASSSLGGGEKLF
>TRBV5-1|TRBJ2-2
ASRDRDRAGPHTGELF
>TRBV12-3/TRBV12-4|TRBJ1-2
ASSPDLYGYT
>TRBV5-1|TRBJ1-4
ASSRESSLNEKLF
>TRBV18|TRBJ2-7
ASSPRQGKNEQY
>TRBV3-1|TRBJ2-7
ASSLLSSGGPYEQY
>TRBV20-1|TRBJ1-1
SEGGRTEAF
>TRBV28|TRBJ1-2
ASRTLKGNYGYT
>TRBV29-1|TRBJ2-1
SVDRWGGIDEQF
>TRBV5-1|TRBJ1-2
ASSPWDRGSDGYT
>TRBV12-3/TRBV12-4|TRBJ1-1
ASSRHRGLYTEAF
>TRBV25-1|TRBJ2-3
ASSDPTSGVSDTQY
>TRBV12-3/TRBV12-4|TRBJ1-2
ASSPRPSSAGYT
>TRBV6-2/TRBV6-3|TRBJ2-5
ASSYSGGAIETQY
>TRBV5-1|TRBJ2-7
ASSPGPHYEQY
>TRBV20-1|TRBJ2-7
SGSESYEQY
>TRBV5-1|TRBJ2-7
ASSLAYVGHEQY
>TRBV2|TRBJ2-1
ASKEESSYNEQF
>TRBV11-2|TRBJ2-3
ASSLDQGPDTQY
>TRBV4-3|TRBJ2-7
ASSQDPTSGGTSYEQY
>TRBV2|TRBJ2-3
ASRINRDRGTDTQY
>TRBV7-9|TRBJ2-5
ASSLDWGSQTQY
>TRBV29-1|TRBJ2-1
SVDGTGEADEQF
>TRBV4-1|TRBJ2-2
ASSPQTGDTGELF
>TRBV5-1|TRBJ2-5
ASSRTTRGETQY
>TRBV5-5|TRBJ2-2
ASSLWAGAGIGELF
>TRBV5-8|TRBJ1-5
ASSLSAGGGAQPQH
>TRBV15|TRBJ2-5
ATTLGLDGETQY
>TRBV5-1|TRBJ2-1
ASSLESRGAYNEQF
>TRBV7-6|TRBJ1-2
ASIEGTNYGYT
>TRBV5-5|TRBJ2-1
ASSPQADRGLYNEQF
>TRBV5-1|TRBJ2-1
ASSPLGGGYNEQF
>TRBV10-3|TRBJ1-1
AIRTKAEAF
>TRBV7-8|TRBJ2-2
ASSLRDRGITGELF
>TRBV12-3/TRBV12-4|TRBJ2-1
ASSDFQLAGRVNEQF
>TRBV27|TRBJ2-2
ASSWLAGAGELF
>TRBV20-1|TRBJ2-1
SAGRGGSYNEQF
>TRBV9|TRBJ2-2
ASSVAPGIAGELF
>TRBV28|TRBJ2-5
ASTISPGQVGFQETQY
>TRBV5-1|TRBJ1-2
ASSLGTGNGYT
>TRBV6-5|TRBJ2-7
ASSYSNRVPYEQY
>TRBV7-2|TRBJ2-6
ASSLVFSGANVLT